These 21 T cell receptor beta chains originate from one sample sequenced in a study of blood T cell repertoires in COVID-19. Only in-frame clones appear in the TCRdb table, and some are missing; sequencing was by immunoSEQ multiplex PCR. The data show hundreds of thousands of clones, 70% to 90% seen once. Sequenced sample: PBMCs or T cells enriched from blood (not recorded which). These receptors originate from a woman aged 55-75 years in a cohort exposed to, infected with or recovered from COVID-19 (not recorded which).

V usage is TRBV6-6 and J usage is TRBJ2-1; 7 bases line up with TRBD2. V shed 2 bases and J 3 bases; nucleotides not matched to a gene: 4. Per germline, CDR1 MNHNY and CDR2 SVGAGI (reference sequence). This CDR3 spans 15 amino acids. This CDR3 reads CASSYKRDHYNEQFF. For the CDR3, the DNA is TGTGCCAGCAGTTACAAGCGGGACCACTACAATGAGCAGTTCTTC.

This chain links TRBV9 with TRBJ2-5, with TRBD2 matching over 8 bases. The CDR3 contains 15 residues. CDR1 and CDR2 (germline): SGDLS, YYNGEE. The V segment lost 4 bases and the J segment 1 base; nucleotides outside the gene matches: 6. The CDR3 sequence: CASSPSGSSQETQYF. The CDR3 region has the DNA TGTGCCAGCAGCCCCAGCGGGAGTTCCCAAGAGACCCAGTACTTC.

The V gene is TRBV19, the J gene TRBJ1-1; the match to TRBD1 covers 8 bases. CDR3 length equals 16 residues. Losses at the gene ends were 3 bases for V and 5 bases for J; bases not matched to a gene: 11. In germline, CDR1 is LNHDA, CDR2 SQIVND (reference sequence). The CDR3 region is CASSILAGGAGTEAFF. The CDR3 region has the DNA TGTGCCAGTAGTATTCTGGCAGGGGGCGCGGGAACTGAAGCTTTCTTT.

The rearrangement links TRBV3-1 (or the pseudogene TRBV3-2) to TRBJ2-3; D unresolved. The CDR3 spans 13 residues. Deletions cut 0 bases from V and 5 bases from J, with 6 bases between. Germline CDR1 LGHDT, CDR2 YNNKEL (reference sequence). CDR3 DNA sequence: TGTGCCAGCAGCCAAGATCCTGTAGATACGCAGTATTTT. Amino acids: CASSQDPVDTQYF.

The V gene is TRBV9, the J gene TRBJ2-1, with 10 bases matching TRBD1. From germline, CDR1 is SGDLS and CDR2 YYNGEE. J gave up 9 bases and V 1 base, and 4 bases lay outside the gene matches. This CDR3 is 14 amino acids long. The CDR3 DNA follows: TGTGCCAGCAGCGTATTGACAGGGGGCAGTGAGCAGTTCTTC. It is translated as CASSVLTGGSEQFF. The full variable domain, its missing parts supplied by reference TRBV9 and TRBJ2-1, is DSGVTQTPKHLITATGQRVTLRCSPRSGDLSVYWYQQSLDQGLQFLIQYYNGEERAKGNILERFSAQQFPDLHSELNLSSLELGDSALYFCASSVLTGGSEQFFGPGTRLTVL.

The chain has TRBV9 and TRBJ2-6, with 8 nucleotides matching TRBD1. With V trimmed by 0 bases and J by 2 bases, 10 bases remained unmatched. Per the germline V gene, CDR1 is SGDLS and CDR2 is YYNGEE. CDR3 length: 19 residues. The CDR3 here is CASSVGEAGGSTGANVLTF. DNA of the CDR3: TGTGCCAGCAGCGTAGGGGAGGCAGGGGGCTCAACTGGGGCCAACGTCCTGACTTTC. The full variable domain, its missing parts supplied by reference TRBV9 and TRBJ2-6, is DSGVTQTPKHLITATGQRVTLRCSPRSGDLSVYWYQQSLDQGLQFLIQYYNGEERAKGNILERFSAQQFPDLHSELNLSSLELGDSALYFCASSVGEAGGSTGANVLTFGAGSRLTVL.

This chain links TRBV28 with TRBJ2-7; D is ambiguous. V was cut by 7 bases and J by 2 bases, with 9 bases left in between. In germline, CDR1 is MDHEN, CDR2 SYDVKM. CDR3 length equals 12 residues. CDR3 loop: CASNQVAYEQYF. The CDR3 DNA is TGTGCCAGCAACCAGGTGGCCTACGAGCAGTACTTC.

This clone appeared a few times. The gene calls are TRBV6-1 and TRBJ1-5; a possible D gene is TRBD1 (6 bases). CDR1 and CDR2 (germline): MNHNS, SASEGT. This CDR3 contains 15 residues. Trimming pared 2 bases from V and 4 bases from J, leaving 12 bases between. The CDR3 protein is CASSEWARGNQPQHF. The CDR3 nucleotides are TGTGCCAGCAGTGAATGGGCCAGGGGAAATCAGCCCCAGCATTTT.

The chain links TRBV6-5 to TRBJ2-7; 7 bases map to TRBD1. J gave up 6 bases and V 5 bases, and 4 bases lay outside the gene matches. This CDR3 is built from 12 residues. Germline CDR1 is MNHEY and CDR2 is SVGAGI. CDR3 DNA sequence: TGTGCCAGCAGTCCCACAGGGGCCGAGCAGTACTTC. Its translation: CASSPTGAEQYF.

The chain is built from TRBV9 and TRBJ2-1, with D uncertain. Germline V CDR1 and CDR2: SGDLS, YYNGEE. The germline V and J ends were trimmed by 0 bases and 2 bases, with 6 bases remaining between them. CDR3 length equals 14 residues. The CDR3 bases are TGTGCCAGCAGCGTAGGGTGGCCCTACAATGAGCAGTTCTTC. Its protein is CASSVGWPYNEQFF.

V usage is TRBV2 and J usage is TRBJ1-4; 7 bases match TRBD1. Trimming at V came to 6 bases and at J to 4 bases, leaving 8 bases not matched to a gene. This CDR3 is built from 15 residues. From germline, CDR1 is SNHLY and CDR2 FYNNEI. CDR3 bases: TGTGCCAGCAGGATTTCGACAGGGAGTAATGAAAAACTGTTTTTT. It yields the protein CASRISTGSNEKLFF.

This clone was seen a single time. The chain carries TRBV11-2 and TRBJ2-1; D is possibly TRBD2 (6 bases). Germline V lookup: CDR1 SGHAT, CDR2 FQNNGV. Trimming took off 5 bases at V and 6 bases at J, with 17 bases between the two ends. This CDR3 comprises 15 residues. The CDR3 loop reads CASSRLPGGANEQFF. The DNA of the CDR3 is TGTGCCAGCAGCCGTCTGCCCGGGGGTGCCAATGAGCAGTTCTTC. The full variable domain, in which reference TRBV11-2 and TRBJ2-1 provide the parts outside the CDR3, is EAGVAQSPRYKIIEKRQSVAFWCNPISGHATLYWYQQILGQGPKLLIQFQNNGVVDDSQLPKDRFSAERLKGVDSTLKIQPAKLEDSAVYLCASSRLPGGANEQFFGPGTRLTVL.

The CDR3 nucleotides are TGTGCCAGCAGTTTTGCGCCAGGGAGGCCTTTCTTT. This gives the protein CASSFAPGRPFF. The V gene is TRBV12-3 or TRBV12-4, the J gene TRBJ1-1, with D possibly being TRBD1 (5 bases). Trimming took off 3 bases at V and 12 bases at J, with 14 bases between the two ends. The length of the CDR3 is 12 residues.

The chain combines TRBV6-5 with TRBJ2-5, with D perhaps TRBD2 (5 bases). The V end lost 7 bases, the J end lost 2 bases, and 14 bases lay between the germline ends. The CDR3 is 14 residues long. CDR1 MNHEY and CDR2 SVGAGI come from the germline V gene. For the CDR3, the DNA is TGTGCCAGCACGAGGGTAGCCTCTCAAGAGACCCAGTACTTC. Amino acid sequence: CASTRVASQETQYF.

The rearrangement links TRBV27 to TRBJ2-7, with TRBD1 as a possible D gene (5 bases). Trimming shortened V by 5 bases and J by 0 bases, and 14 bases separated the two germline ends. The CDR3 is 15 residues long. Germline V gene sequence: CDR1 MNHEY, CDR2 SMNVEV (reference sequence). The CDR3 region is CASSAPGHISYEQYF. In DNA, the CDR3 is TGTGCCAGCAGTGCCCCTGGACACATCTCCTACGAGCAGTACTTC.

The chain uses TRBV25-1 and TRBJ1-6; TRBD1 might be the D (6 bases). This CDR3 has 15 amino acids. Germline V gene data show CDR1 as MGHDK and CDR2 as SYGVNS. V lost 4 bases, J lost 11 bases, and 18 bases lay in between. The CDR3 region has the DNA TGTGCCAGCAGTGTATTAGGGGGAGAAAAAGCACCCCTCCACTTT. Translated: CASSVLGGEKAPLHF. The entire variable domain, with the rest obtained from reference TRBV25-1 and TRBJ1-6, is as follows: EADIYQTPRYLVIGTGKKITLECSQTMGHDKMYWYQQDPGMELHLIHYSYGVNSTEKGDLSSESTVSRIRTEHFPLTLESARPSHTSQYLCASSVLGGEKAPLHFGNGTRLTVT.

The chain employs TRBV24-1 and TRBJ2-1, with 12 bases lining up with TRBD2. Per germline, CDR1 KGHDR and CDR2 SFDVKD. The CDR3 consists of 14 residues. V trimming: 8 bases; J trimming: 5 bases; junction bases outside the gene matches: 3. The CDR3 loop reads CATTTSGRNNEQFF. CDR3 sequence (DNA): TGTGCCACCACCACTAGCGGGAGGAACAATGAGCAGTTCTTC.

V usage is TRBV2 and J usage is TRBJ1-1; no reliable D call. Germline-derived CDR1 and CDR2 are SNHLY and FYNNEI. Trimming shortened V by 6 bases and J by 9 bases, and 5 bases separated the two germline ends. The CDR3 is made up of 9 amino acids. The CDR3 bases are TGTGCCAGCAGCGAGAAAGCTTTCTTT. It is translated as CASSEKAFF.

The CDR3 sequence is CASNDRETYEQYF. DNA of the CDR3: TGTGCCAGCAATGACAGGGAGACCTACGAGCAGTACTTC. The J gene is TRBJ2-7, the V gene TRBV19; 7 nucleotides agree with TRBD1. The CDR3 totals 13 residues. Germline assignment: CDR1 LNHDA and CDR2 SQIVND (reference sequence). The junction had 7 bases not matched to a gene; V was cut back by 9 bases and J by 2 bases.

The chain recombines TRBV11-2 with TRBJ2-2; 8 positions agree with TRBD2. Germline trimming cut 0 bases from V and 6 bases from J; bases unmatched to any gene: 6. This CDR3 is built from 16 residues. Germline CDR1 and CDR2: SGHAT and FQNNGV. CDR3 region: CASSLDGGGSPGELFF. DNA of the CDR3: TGTGCCAGCAGCTTAGACGGGGGGGGATCCCCCGGGGAGCTGTTTTTT.

The chain combines TRBV3-1 (or the pseudogene TRBV3-2) with TRBJ2-7; a weak D match, TRBD2 (5 bases). Trimming removed 1 base from V and 2 bases from J, with 9 bases in between. CDR1 and CDR2 (germline): LGHDT, YNNKEL (reference sequence). The CDR3 covers 14 residues. The CDR3 DNA reads as TGTGCCAGCAGCCAAGGGGGAGTCCCCTACGAGCAGTACTTC. Its translation is CASSQGGVPYEQYF.